This TCR beta chain was identified in a study of blood T cell repertoires in COVID-19. On the study more broadly: Sample material is recorded as cDNA or gDNA derived from T cells, B-cell-depleted T cells, or PBMCs.

In the study's own analysis: Reference gene primer amplification gave estimated nucleated cell counts. Assay: immunoSEQ multiplex PCR; the TCRdb copy retains only in-frame clones and omits some. V, J and clone size were drawn from that table, and D and trimming were deduced from the DNA. The sample holds around 290,000 clones, around nine tenths seen once. The CDR3 is made up of 13 amino acids. Germline V lookup: CDR1 GTSNPN, CDR2 SVGIG (reference sequence). The V end lost 5 bases, the J end lost 0 bases, and 10 bases lay between the germline ends. The count of this clone is one. The V and J genes are TRBV30 and TRBJ1-1; D gene ambiguous. Material for sequencing was PBMCs or T cells enriched from blood (not recorded which). The source of this sequence is a woman in her forties who had recovered from COVID-19. CDR3 nucleotide sequence: TGTGCCTGGGGAGTACTCATGAACACTGAAGCTTTCTTT. This codes for CAWGVLMNTEAFF.